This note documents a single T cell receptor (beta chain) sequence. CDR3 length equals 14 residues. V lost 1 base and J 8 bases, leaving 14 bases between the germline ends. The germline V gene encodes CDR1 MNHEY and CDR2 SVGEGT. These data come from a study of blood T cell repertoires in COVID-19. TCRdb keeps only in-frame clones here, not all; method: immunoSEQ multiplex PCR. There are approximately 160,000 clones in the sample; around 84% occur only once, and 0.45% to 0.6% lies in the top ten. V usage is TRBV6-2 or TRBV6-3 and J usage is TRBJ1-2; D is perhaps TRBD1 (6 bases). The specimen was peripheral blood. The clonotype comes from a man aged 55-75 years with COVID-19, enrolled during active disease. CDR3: CASSYYAGDGGYTF. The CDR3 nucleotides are TGTGCCAGCAGTTACTATGCAGGGGATGGAGGCTACACCTTC.